These 7 T cell receptor beta chains originate from one sample sequenced in a study of T-cell memory formation after mild COVID-19. From the 5' RACE reads, TCRdb called clonotypes with MiXCR, one entry per CDR3 protein. The sample shows around 300,000 distinct CDR3 sequences, approximately 20% of them seen only once. The specimen sequenced was PBMCs or a T cell subset sorted from them (not recorded which). These receptors were taken from a man in his late teens or twenties who had mild COVID-19 (a few samples of this study predate the infection). Cell type and time point are not known.

The chain joins TRBV10-3 to TRBJ1-1, with 7 nucleotides matching TRBD1. Germline loops: CDR1 ENHRY, CDR2 SYGVKD. V gave up 10 bases and J gave up 7 bases; unmatched junction bases: 18. The CDR3 loop spans 15 amino acids. The CDR3 DNA reads TGTGCCAGCACCTCATCCGACAGGGATGATGGTGAAGCTTTCTTT. Translated: CASTSSDRDDGEAFF.

This clonotype was detected a few times. J is TRBJ1-2 and V is TRBV6-5; possibly TRBD1 for D (5 bases). V was pared by 7 bases and J by 3 bases, with 12 bases between. The CDR3 is made up of 13 amino acids. CDR1 MNHEY and CDR2 SVGAGI come from the germline V gene. In nucleotides, the CDR3 is TGTGCCAGCACGGCCGGGGGATACTATGGCTACACCTTC. It codes for CASTAGGYYGYTF.

The gene calls are TRBV5-1 and TRBJ1-2; D remains ambiguous. The ends were cut back, 0 bases at V and 0 bases at J, with 9 bases in the middle. CDR3 length: 15 residues. The germline CDR1 and CDR2 sequences are SGHRS and YFSETQ. The CDR3 DNA reads TGCGCCAGCAGCTTGGGCGGAGTCGCTAACTATGGCTACACCTTC. It encodes CASSLGGVANYGYTF.

The genes are TRBV6-2 or TRBV6-3 and TRBJ2-1; 9 bases align to TRBD2. CDR1 is MNHEY and CDR2 is SVGEGT in the germline V gene. The J segment lost 12 bases and the V segment lost 6 bases, leaving 12 bases of the junction unmatched. This CDR3 region has 14 residues. CDR3 in DNA: TGTGCCAGCAGAAGAACCGGGACTAGCCCCAGGCAGTTCTTC. The encoded protein is CASRRTGTSPRQFF.

V is TRBV11-3 and J is TRBJ2-1, with D unclear. Trimming cost V 5 bases and J 2 bases, with 13 bases left between them. This CDR3 has 15 residues. CDR1 SGHNT and CDR2 YENEEA come from the germline V gene. The CDR3 bases are TGTGCCAGCAGCGGTACGCCCCCAGCCTACAATGAGCAGTTCTTC. As protein: CASSGTPPAYNEQFF.

The rearrangement links TRBV5-1 to TRBJ2-3; no definite D call. The ends were cut back, 0 bases at V and 1 base at J, with 9 bases in the middle. The length of the CDR3 is 15 residues. In germline, CDR1 is SGHRS, CDR2 YFSETQ. The CDR3 loop reads CASSLGSSRTDTQYF. In nucleotides, the CDR3 is TGCGCCAGCAGCTTGGGGTCAAGCCGCACAGATACGCAGTATTTT.

In this sample, this clonotype turned up a few times. V is TRBV14 and J is TRBJ2-7, with 8 bases matching TRBD1. The CDR3 consists of 14 residues. Germline CDR1 and CDR2: SGHDN and FVKESK. V was pared by 5 bases and J by 4 bases, with 7 bases of the junction left unmatched. This CDR3 is CASSVRTGGYEQYF. The CDR3, as DNA: TGTGCCAGCAGCGTAAGAACAGGGGGGTACGAGCAGTACTTC.